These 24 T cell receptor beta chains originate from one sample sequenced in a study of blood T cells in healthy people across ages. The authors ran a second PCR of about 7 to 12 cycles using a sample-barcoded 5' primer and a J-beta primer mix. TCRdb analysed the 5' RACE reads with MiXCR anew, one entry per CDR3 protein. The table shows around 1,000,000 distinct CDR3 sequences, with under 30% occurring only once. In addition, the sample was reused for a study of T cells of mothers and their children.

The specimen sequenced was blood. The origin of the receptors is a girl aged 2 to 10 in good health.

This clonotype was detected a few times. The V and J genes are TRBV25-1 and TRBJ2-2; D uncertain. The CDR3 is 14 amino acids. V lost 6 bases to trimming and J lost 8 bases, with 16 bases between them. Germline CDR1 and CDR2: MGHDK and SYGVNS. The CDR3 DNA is TGTGCCAGCAGCGCCGCCGACCTCACTGGGGAGCTGTTTTTT. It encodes CASSAADLTGELFF.

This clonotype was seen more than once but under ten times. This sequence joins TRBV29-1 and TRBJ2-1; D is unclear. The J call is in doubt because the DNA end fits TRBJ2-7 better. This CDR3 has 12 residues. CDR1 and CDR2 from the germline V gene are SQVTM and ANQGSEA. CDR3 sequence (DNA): TGCAGCGTTGTGGCTGGAAGCTACGAGCAGTACTTC. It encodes CSVVAGSYEQYF.

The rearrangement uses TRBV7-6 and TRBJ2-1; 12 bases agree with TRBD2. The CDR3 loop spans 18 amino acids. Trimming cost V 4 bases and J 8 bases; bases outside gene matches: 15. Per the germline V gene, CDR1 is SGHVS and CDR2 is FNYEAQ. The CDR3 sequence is CASSSRLAGALHRDEQFF. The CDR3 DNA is TGTGCCAGCAGCTCGCGACTAGCGGGGGCCCTACATCGCGATGAGCAGTTCTTC.

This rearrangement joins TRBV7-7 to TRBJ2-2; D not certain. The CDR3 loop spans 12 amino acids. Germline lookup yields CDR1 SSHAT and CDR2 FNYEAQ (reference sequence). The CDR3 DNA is TGTGCTGTGAGGAGGAACACCGGGGAGCTGTTTTTT. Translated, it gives CAVRRNTGELFF.

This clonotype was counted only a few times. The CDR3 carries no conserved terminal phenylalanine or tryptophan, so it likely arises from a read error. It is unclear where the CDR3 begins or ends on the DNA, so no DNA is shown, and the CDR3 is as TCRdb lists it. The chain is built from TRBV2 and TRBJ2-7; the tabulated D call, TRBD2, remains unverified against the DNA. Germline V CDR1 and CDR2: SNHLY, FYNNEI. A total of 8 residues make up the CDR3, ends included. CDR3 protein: CASSEVAG.

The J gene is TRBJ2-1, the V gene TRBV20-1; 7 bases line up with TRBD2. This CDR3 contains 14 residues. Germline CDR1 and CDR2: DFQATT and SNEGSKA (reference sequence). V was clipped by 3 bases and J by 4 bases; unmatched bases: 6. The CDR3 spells CSASSLAEYNEQFF. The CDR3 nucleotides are TGCAGTGCTAGCTCCCTAGCGGAGTACAATGAGCAGTTCTTC.

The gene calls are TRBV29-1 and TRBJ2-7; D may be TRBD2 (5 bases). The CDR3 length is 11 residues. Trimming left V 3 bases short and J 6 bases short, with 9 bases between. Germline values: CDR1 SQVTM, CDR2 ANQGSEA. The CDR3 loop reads CSVDRGVEQYF. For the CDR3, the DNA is TGCAGCGTTGATCGGGGAGTCGAGCAGTACTTC.

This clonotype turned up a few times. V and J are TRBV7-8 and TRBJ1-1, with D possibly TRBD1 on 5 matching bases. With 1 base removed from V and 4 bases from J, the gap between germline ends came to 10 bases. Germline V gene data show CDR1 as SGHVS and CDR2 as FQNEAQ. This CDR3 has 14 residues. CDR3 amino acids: CASSLDYGGTEAFF. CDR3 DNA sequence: TGTGCCAGCAGCTTAGATTATGGGGGCACTGAAGCTTTCTTT.

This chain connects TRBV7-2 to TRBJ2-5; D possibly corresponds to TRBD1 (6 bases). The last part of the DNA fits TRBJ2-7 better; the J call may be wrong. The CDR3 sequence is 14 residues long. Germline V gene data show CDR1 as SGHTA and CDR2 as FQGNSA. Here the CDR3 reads CASSDRFVSGEQYF. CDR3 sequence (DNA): TGTGCCAGCAGCGACAGGTTTGTTTCGGGCGAGCAGTACTTC.

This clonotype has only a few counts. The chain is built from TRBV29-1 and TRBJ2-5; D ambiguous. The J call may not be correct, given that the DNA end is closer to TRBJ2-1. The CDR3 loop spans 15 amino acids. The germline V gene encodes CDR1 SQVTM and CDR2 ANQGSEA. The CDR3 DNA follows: TGCAGCGTTGAAGATCAAGGGTACACCTACAATGAGCAGTTCTTC. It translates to CSVEDQGYTYNEQFF.

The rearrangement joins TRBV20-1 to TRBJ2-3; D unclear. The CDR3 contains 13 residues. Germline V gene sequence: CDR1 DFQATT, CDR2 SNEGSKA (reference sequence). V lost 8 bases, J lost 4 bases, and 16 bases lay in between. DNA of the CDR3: TGCAGTACCCTAGAAAGGGCCCCAGATACGCAGTATTTT. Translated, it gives CSTLERAPDTQYF.

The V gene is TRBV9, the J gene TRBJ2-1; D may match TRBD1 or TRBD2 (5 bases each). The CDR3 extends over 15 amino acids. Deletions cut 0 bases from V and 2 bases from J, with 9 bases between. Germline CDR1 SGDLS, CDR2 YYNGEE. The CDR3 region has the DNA TGTGCCAGCAGCGTAGGGGGGTTCACCTACAATGAGCAGTTCTTC. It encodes CASSVGGFTYNEQFF.

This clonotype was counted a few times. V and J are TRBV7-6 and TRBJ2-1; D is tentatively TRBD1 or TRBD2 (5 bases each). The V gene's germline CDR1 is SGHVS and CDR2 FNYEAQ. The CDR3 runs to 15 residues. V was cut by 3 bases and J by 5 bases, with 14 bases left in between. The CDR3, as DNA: TGTGCCAGCAGCTTGGGACCCCATGGCGACAATGAGCAGTTCTTC. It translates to CASSLGPHGDNEQFF.

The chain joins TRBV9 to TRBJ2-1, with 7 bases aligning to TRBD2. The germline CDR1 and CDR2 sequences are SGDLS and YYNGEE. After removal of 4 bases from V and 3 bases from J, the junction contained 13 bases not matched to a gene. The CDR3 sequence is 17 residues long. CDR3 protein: CASSPLISGTVYNEQFF. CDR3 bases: TGTGCCAGCAGCCCACTGATAAGCGGGACCGTCTACAATGAGCAGTTCTTC.

CDR3 sequence reads: CASSYDRGVYGQFF. The CDR3 DNA follows: TGTGCCAGCAGCTACGACAGGGGTGTATATGGGCAGTTCTTC. This sequence joins TRBV6-5 and TRBJ2-1, with 8 bases aligning to TRBD1. Losses at the gene ends were 6 bases for V and 12 bases for J; bases not matched to a gene: 13. The germline V gene encodes CDR1 MNHEY and CDR2 SVGAGI. The CDR3 covers 14 residues.

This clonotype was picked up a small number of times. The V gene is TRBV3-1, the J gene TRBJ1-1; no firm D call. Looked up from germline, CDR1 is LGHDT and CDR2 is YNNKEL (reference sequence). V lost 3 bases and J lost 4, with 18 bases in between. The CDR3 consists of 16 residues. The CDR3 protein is CASSQDLWGWFTEAFF. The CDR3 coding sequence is TGTGCCAGCAGCCAGGATCTTTGGGGATGGTTCACTGAAGCTTTCTTT.

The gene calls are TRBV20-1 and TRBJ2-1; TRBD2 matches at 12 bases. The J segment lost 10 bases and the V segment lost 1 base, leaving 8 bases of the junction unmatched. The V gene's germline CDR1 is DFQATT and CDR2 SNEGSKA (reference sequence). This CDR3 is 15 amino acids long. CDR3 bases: TGCAGTGCTAGAGGACTAGCGGGAGTCGTAGGGGAGCAGTTCTTC. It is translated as CSARGLAGVVGEQFF.

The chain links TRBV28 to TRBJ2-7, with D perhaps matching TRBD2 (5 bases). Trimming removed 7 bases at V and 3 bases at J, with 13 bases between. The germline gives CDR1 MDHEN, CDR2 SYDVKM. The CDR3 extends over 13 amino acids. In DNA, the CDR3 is TGTGCCAGCATCAAATCTGGAGGCTACGAGCAGTACTTC. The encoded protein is CASIKSGGYEQYF.

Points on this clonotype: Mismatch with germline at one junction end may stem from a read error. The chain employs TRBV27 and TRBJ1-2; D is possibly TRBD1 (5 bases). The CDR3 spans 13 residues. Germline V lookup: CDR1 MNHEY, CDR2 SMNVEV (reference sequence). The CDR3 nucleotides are TGTGCCAGCAGCCTTGGGGCCCCTTATGGCTACATCTTC. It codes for CASSLGAPYGYIF.

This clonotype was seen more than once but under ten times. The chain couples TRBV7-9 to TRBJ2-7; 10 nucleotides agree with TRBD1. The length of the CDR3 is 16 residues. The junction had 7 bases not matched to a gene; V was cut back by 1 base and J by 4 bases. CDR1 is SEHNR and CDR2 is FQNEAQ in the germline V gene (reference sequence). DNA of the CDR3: TGTGCCAGCAGCTTAGATTCCGGGACAGGGGCGTACGAGCAGTACTTC. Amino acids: CASSLDSGTGAYEQYF. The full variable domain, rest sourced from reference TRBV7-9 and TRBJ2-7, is DTGVSQNPRHKITKRGQNVTFRCDPISEHNRLYWYRQTLGQGPEFLTYFQNEAQLEKSRLLSDRFSAERPKGSFSTLEIQRTEQGDSAMYLCASSLDSGTGAYEQYFGPGTRLTVT.

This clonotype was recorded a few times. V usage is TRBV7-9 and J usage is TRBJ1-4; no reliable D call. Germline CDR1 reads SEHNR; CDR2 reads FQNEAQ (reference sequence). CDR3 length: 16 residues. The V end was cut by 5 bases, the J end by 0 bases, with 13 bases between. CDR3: CASSPSLSATNEKLFF. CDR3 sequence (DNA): TGTGCCAGCAGCCCCAGCTTATCAGCAACTAATGAAAAACTGTTTTTT.

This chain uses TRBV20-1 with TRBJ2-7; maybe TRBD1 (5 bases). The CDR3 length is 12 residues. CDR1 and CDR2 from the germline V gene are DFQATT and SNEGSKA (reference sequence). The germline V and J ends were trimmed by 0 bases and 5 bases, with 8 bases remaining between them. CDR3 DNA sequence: TGCAGTGCTAGAGATCAGACAGACGAGCAGTACTTC. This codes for CSARDQTDEQYF.

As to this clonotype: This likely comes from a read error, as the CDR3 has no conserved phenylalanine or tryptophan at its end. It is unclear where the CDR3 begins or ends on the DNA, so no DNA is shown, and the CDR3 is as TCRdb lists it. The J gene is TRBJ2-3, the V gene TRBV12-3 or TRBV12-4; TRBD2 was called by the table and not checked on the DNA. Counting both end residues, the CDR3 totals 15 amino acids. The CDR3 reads CASSSPLAIADTQYS.

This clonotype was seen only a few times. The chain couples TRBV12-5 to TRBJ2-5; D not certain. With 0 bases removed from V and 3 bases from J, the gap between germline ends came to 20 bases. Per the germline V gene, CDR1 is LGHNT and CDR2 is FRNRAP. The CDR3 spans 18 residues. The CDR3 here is CASGLVPPVWADEETQYF. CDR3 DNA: TGTGCTAGTGGTTTGGTACCTCCTGTCTGGGCAGACGAAGAGACCCAGTACTTC.